These T cell receptor beta chains were read from a single sample in a study of blood T cells in healthy people across ages. TCRdb ran MiXCR on the 5' RACE reads and lists one entry per CDR3 protein. This table holds 790,000 or so distinct CDR3 sequences, approximately 53% found once. Sequenced material: blood. The receptor source for this set is a man between 35 and 55 years old in good health. The conserved cysteine and the conserved F or W are not part of the CDR3 here. Fields, in order: V gene, clone size, J gene, CDR3 protein. Clone size appears in some rows only: once, few, many, or a class for an expanded clone.

V: TRBV7-3; size: -; J: -; CDR3: ASSLYSGSQDEQY
V: TRBV20-1; size: -; J: TRBJ2-7; CDR3: SAKKGVSDAYEQY
V: TRBV29-1; size: -; J: TRBJ2-2; CDR3: SAGTTLGGELF
V: TRBV6-5; size: few; J: TRBJ1-1; CDR3: ASSDSPIGPEAF
V: TRBV6-2/TRBV6-3; size: -; J: TRBJ2-5; CDR3: ASKLSGIQETQY
V: TRBV9; size: -; J: TRBJ2-2; CDR3: ASSVGSARSVTGELF
V: TRBV30; size: -; J: TRBJ1-2; CDR3: AWSVGSLT
V: TRBV12-3/TRBV12-4; size: -; J: TRBJ2-7; CDR3: ASRGQGEDEQY
V: TRBV4-3; size: -; J: TRBJ2-5; CDR3: ASSQVVGNQETQY
V: TRBV3-1; size: -; J: TRBJ1-1; CDR3: ASSQDPGDRPKAF
V: TRBV7-3; size: few; J: TRBJ2-3; CDR3: ASSLTLYSHTDTQY
V: TRBV20-1; size: -; J: TRBJ2-1; CDR3: SARPSSTNNEQF
V: TRBV3-1; size: -; J: TRBJ1-2; CDR3: ASSQLTGGANYGYT
V: TRBV20-1; size: -; J: TRBJ2-4; CDR3: SATDRVGIQY
V: TRBV7-2; size: -; J: TRBJ2-7; CDR3: ASSLDRQFSYEQY
V: TRBV6-2/TRBV6-3; size: -; J: TRBJ1-6; CDR3: ASSYPPRRDNSPLH
V: TRBV7-9; size: -; J: TRBJ2-4; CDR3: ASSSSSGSRAKNIQY
V: TRBV11-2; size: -; J: -; CDR3: ASSLADVAAGGYEQY
V: TRBV20-1; size: -; J: TRBJ1-6; CDR3: SATLTGRGRNSPLH
V: TRBV6-4; size: -; J: TRBJ2-7; CDR3: ASSLVEGGGQY
V: TRBV7-9; size: -; J: TRBJ2-7; CDR3: ASSTVVYEQY
V: TRBV20-1; size: -; J: TRBJ2-5; CDR3: SARVFSGKETQY
V: TRBV15; size: few; J: TRBJ2-2; CDR3: ATSNRDRVLSGELF
V: TRBV20-1; size: once; J: TRBJ2-4; CDR3: SAIPTGLAAKGQY
V: TRBV25-1; size: few; J: TRBJ1-5; CDR3: ASSGQGWDQPQH
V: TRBV30; size: -; J: TRBJ2-5; CDR3: AWSGPPSETQY
V: TRBV29-1; size: few; J: TRBJ1-4; CDR3: SVVTGSLKQLF
V: TRBV6-1; size: -; J: TRBJ1-6; CDR3: ASSERTGRNSPLH
V: TRBV12-3/TRBV12-4; size: -; J: TRBJ2-2; CDR3: ASSLTPRLTNIGELF
V: TRBV5-6; size: -; J: TRBJ1-1; CDR3: ASSLFPQGFTEAF
V: TRBV7-2; size: -; J: TRBJ1-6; CDR3: ASSLVQGMGNSPLH
V: TRBV27; size: -; J: TRBJ1-4; CDR3: ASSLTQGANRGEKLF
V: TRBV5-1; size: -; J: TRBJ2-5; CDR3: ASSPAPGGLQETQY
V: TRBV4-2; size: -; J: TRBJ2-5; CDR3: ASSHPGAGGETQY
V: TRBV2; size: -; J: TRBJ2-1; CDR3: ASPKNPGLADYNEQF
V: TRBV28; size: -; J: TRBJ2-7; CDR3: ASSRGRGSEQY
V: TRBV20-1; size: few; J: TRBJ1-2; CDR3: SASTDPGGYT
V: TRBV2; size: -; J: TRBJ2-5; CDR3: ASSVLGVAQY
V: TRBV7-2; size: once; J: TRBJ2-1; CDR3: ASSRYLGGSYNEQF
V: TRBV4-2; size: -; J: TRBJ1-2; CDR3: ASRATGTGGADSYT
V: TRBV7-3; size: -; J: TRBJ2-4; CDR3: ASSSGLSAKNIQY